The 15 T cell receptor beta chains listed next were all sequenced from one sample in a study of blood T cell repertoires in COVID-19. Sequencing was performed with immunoSEQ multiplex PCR; in TCRdb, only in-frame clones are kept and a portion is missing. The data contain approximately 470,000 clones, 75% to 90% of them seen just once; the ten biggest clones take up approximately 2.9%. Source material: peripheral blood. The receptors were sampled from a human donor in a cohort sampled during active COVID-19.

This chain links TRBV28 with TRBJ1-3; 9 bases fit TRBD1. This CDR3 comprises 15 residues. V was pared by 5 bases and J by 4 bases, with 6 bases of the junction left unmatched. Looked up from germline, CDR1 is MDHEN and CDR2 is SYDVKM. CDR3 bases: TGTGCCAGCAGTCAACCCGGGACAGGGGGAAACACCATATATTTT. It translates to CASSQPGTGGNTIYF.

The rearrangement links TRBV5-1 to TRBJ2-2; possibly TRBD1 for D (6 bases). Trimming stripped 4 bases from V and 5 bases from J, with 18 bases between. Germline V gene sequence: CDR1 SGHRS, CDR2 YFSETQ. The CDR3 runs 16 residues. This CDR3 reads CASSLTGSGGTGELFF. The CDR3 bases are TGCGCCAGCAGCCTTACAGGGTCGGGTGGAACCGGGGAGCTGTTTTTT.

The chain employs TRBV10-3 and TRBJ1-6; TRBD1 matches at 11 bases. Germline loops: CDR1 ENHRY, CDR2 SYGVKD. This CDR3 contains 16 residues. Trimming removed 9 bases from V and 6 bases from J; junction bases left unmatched: 10. Here the CDR3 DNA reads TGTGCCATAGGGGCCGGGACAGGGGGATTTAATTCACCCCTCCACTTT. Translating gives CAIGAGTGGFNSPLHF.

The chain recombines TRBV30 with TRBJ2-3; TRBD1 agrees at 12 bases. This CDR3 is built from 14 residues. Per germline, CDR1 GTSNPN and CDR2 SVGIG (reference sequence). The ends lost 4 bases at V and 7 bases at J; junction bases unmatched: 6. Here the CDR3 reads CAWTRDRGLNTQYF. The CDR3 nucleotides are TGTGCCTGGACCCGGGACAGGGGGCTGAATACGCAGTATTTT.

The chain couples TRBV7-3 to TRBJ2-7, with a possible D match to TRBD1 (6 bases). V was trimmed by 5 bases and J by 5 bases, leaving 16 bases between them. This CDR3 contains 14 residues. Germline assignment: CDR1 SGHTA and CDR2 FQGTGA. The CDR3 loop reads CASSPQGGDDEQYF. In nucleotides, the CDR3 is TGTGCCAGCAGCCCCCAAGGGGGAGACGACGAGCAGTACTTC.

The chain recombines TRBV12-5 with TRBJ1-1; 7 nucleotides align to TRBD1. The CDR3 is made up of 15 amino acids. Germline V gene lookup returns CDR1 LGHNT and CDR2 FRNRAP. With V trimmed by 2 bases and J by 7 bases, 10 bases remained unmatched. Here the CDR3 DNA reads TGTGCTAGTGGTTTGTCAAAAGGACAGGCCCATGAAGCTTTCTTT. This translates into CASGLSKGQAHEAFF.

The chain recombines TRBV15 with TRBJ2-7; 12 nucleotides agree with TRBD1. There are 16 residues in the CDR3. Germline-derived CDR1 and CDR2 are LNHNV and YYDKDF (reference sequence). V lost 5 bases and J lost 0; bases outside the gene matches: 5. The CDR3 loop reads CATSRDRGLLSYEQYF. CDR3 sequence (DNA): TGTGCCACCAGCCGGGACAGGGGGCTCCTCTCCTACGAGCAGTACTTC.

V gene TRBV14 combines with J gene TRBJ2-3; TRBD2 agrees at 9 bases. V shed 1 base and J 6 bases; nucleotides not matched to a gene: 8. The CDR3 length is 16 residues. Germline CDR1 is SGHDN and CDR2 is FVKESK. DNA of the CDR3: TGTGCCAGCAGCCAAGGTGGCGGGAGGGCCGCGGATACGCAGTATTTT. Its translation: CASSQGGGRAADTQYF. The full variable domain, completed using reference TRBV14 and TRBJ2-3, is EAGVTQFPSHSVIEKGQTVTLRCDPISGHDNLYWYRRVMGKEIKFLLHFVKESKQDESGMPNNRFLAERTGGTYSTLKVQPAELEDSGVYFCASSQGGGRAADTQYFGPGTRLTVL.

This chain joins TRBV11-2 and TRBJ2-3; the match to TRBD2 covers 11 bases. The germline V gene encodes CDR1 SGHAT and CDR2 FQNNGV. The CDR3 loop spans 18 amino acids. Unmatched junction bases numbered 10, after V lost 5 bases and J lost 0 bases. CDR3 residues: CASSPSFTSGGSTDTQYF. CDR3 DNA sequence: TGTGCCAGCAGCCCATCATTCACTAGCGGGGGCAGCACAGATACGCAGTATTTT.

The chain recombines TRBV9 with TRBJ2-7, with 9 nucleotides matching TRBD2. V lost 0 bases to trimming and J lost 0 bases; unmatched junction nucleotides: 1. The CDR3 runs to 15 residues. CDR1 SGDLS and CDR2 YYNGEE come from the germline V gene. CDR3 loop: CASSVGGRASYEQYF. CDR3 nucleotides: TGTGCCAGCAGCGTAGGCGGGAGGGCCTCCTACGAGCAGTACTTC. The complete variable domain, with remaining parts taken from reference TRBV9 and TRBJ2-7, reads DSGVTQTPKHLITATGQRVTLRCSPRSGDLSVYWYQQSLDQGLQFLIQYYNGEERAKGNILERFSAQQFPDLHSELNLSSLELGDSALYFCASSVGGRASYEQYFGPGTRLTVT.

The chain has TRBV25-1 and TRBJ2-1; 7 bases agree with TRBD1. Germline CDR1 and CDR2: MGHDK and SYGVNS. The CDR3 has 14 amino acids. V was clipped by 7 bases and J by 3 bases; unmatched bases: 6. The CDR3 reads CASTARDSYNEQFF. The CDR3 region has the DNA TGTGCCAGCACCGCACGGGACAGCTACAATGAGCAGTTCTTC.

The chain uses TRBV9 and TRBJ2-1, with D maybe TRBD1 (5 bases). Germline V gene sequence: CDR1 SGDLS, CDR2 YYNGEE. This CDR3 contains 15 residues. With 1 base removed from V and 4 bases from J, the gap between germline ends came to 12 bases. CDR3 nucleotide sequence: TGTGCCAGCAGCGTAAGTTGGGGCCTATACAATGAGCAGTTCTTC. Residues: CASSVSWGLYNEQFF.

This clone was observed a handful of times. The J gene is TRBJ2-7, the V gene TRBV19; 10 bases match TRBD2. CDR1 LNHDA and CDR2 SQIVND come from the germline V gene (reference sequence). Trimming at V came to 4 bases and at J to 2 bases, leaving 5 bases not matched to a gene. This CDR3 is built from 15 residues. CDR3 protein: CASSTSGTSAYEQYF. For the CDR3, the DNA is TGTGCCAGTAGTACGTCCGGGACTAGCGCCTACGAGCAGTACTTC.

The chain couples TRBV30 to TRBJ1-5; TRBD1 agrees at 9 bases. The V gene end was trimmed by 5 bases and the J gene end by 0 bases; junction bases not matched to a gene: 2. Germline CDR1 GTSNPN, CDR2 SVGIG (reference sequence). This CDR3 is 14 amino acids long. CDR3 sequence reads: CAWGTGISNQPQHF. In DNA form, the CDR3 reads TGTGCCTGGGGGACAGGGATTAGCAATCAGCCCCAGCATTTT.

This chain's CDR3 is CASSRFSTGSTDTQYF. CDR3 DNA sequence: TGTGCCAGCAGTCGCTTTAGTACCGGGAGTACAGATACGCAGTATTTT. The chain is built from TRBV21-1 and TRBJ2-3; the table's D call of TRBD2 was not tested on the DNA. TRBV21-1 has pseudogene status. This CDR3 contains 16 residues.